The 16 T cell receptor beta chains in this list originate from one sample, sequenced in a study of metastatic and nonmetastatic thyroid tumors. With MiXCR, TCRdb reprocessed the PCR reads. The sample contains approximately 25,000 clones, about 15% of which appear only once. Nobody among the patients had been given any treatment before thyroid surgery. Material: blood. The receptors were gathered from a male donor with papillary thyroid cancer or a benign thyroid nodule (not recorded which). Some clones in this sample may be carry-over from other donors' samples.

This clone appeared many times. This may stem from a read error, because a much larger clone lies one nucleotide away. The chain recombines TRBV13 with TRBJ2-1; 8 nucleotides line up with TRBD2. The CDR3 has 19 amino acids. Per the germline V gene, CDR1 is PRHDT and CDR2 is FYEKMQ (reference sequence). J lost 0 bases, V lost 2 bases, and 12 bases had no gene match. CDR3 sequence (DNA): TGTGCCAGCAGCTTACCACTCTTCGGACTAGCTCCCTCCTACAATGAGCAGTTCTTC. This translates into CASSLPLFGLAPSYNEQFF.

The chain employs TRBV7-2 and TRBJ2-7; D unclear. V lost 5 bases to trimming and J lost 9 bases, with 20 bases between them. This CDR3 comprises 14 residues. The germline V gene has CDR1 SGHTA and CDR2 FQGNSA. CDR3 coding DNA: TGTGCCAGCAGCCCCTCCTGGACGCCGCAAGGGCAGTACTTC. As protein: CASSPSWTPQGQYF. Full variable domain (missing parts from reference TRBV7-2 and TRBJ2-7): GAGVSQSPSNKVTEKGKDVELRCDPISGHTALYWYRQSLGQGLEFLIYFQGNSAPDKSGLPSDRFSAERTGGSVSTLTIQRTQQEDSAVYLCASSPSWTPQGQYFGPGTRLTVT.

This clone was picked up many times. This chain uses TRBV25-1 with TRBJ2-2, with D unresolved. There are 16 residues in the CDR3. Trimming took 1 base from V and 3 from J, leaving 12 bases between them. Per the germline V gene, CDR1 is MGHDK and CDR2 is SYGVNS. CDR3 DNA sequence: TGTGCCAGCAGTGAATTCGGCCCCCGGGACACCGGGGAGCTGTTTTTT. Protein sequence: CASSEFGPRDTGELFF.

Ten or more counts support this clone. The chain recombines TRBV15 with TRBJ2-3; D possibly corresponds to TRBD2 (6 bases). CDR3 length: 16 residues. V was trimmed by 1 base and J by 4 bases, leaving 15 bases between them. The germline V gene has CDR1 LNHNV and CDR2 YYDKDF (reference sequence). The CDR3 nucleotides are TGTGCCACCAGCAGAGGCTCTGGGACTGCGGCAGATACGCAGTATTTT. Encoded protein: CATSRGSGTAADTQYF.

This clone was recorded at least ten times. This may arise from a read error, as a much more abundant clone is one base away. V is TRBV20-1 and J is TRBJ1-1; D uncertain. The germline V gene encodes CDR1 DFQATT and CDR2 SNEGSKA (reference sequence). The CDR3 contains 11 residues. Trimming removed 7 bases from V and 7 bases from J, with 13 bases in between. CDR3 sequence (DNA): TGCAGTGATAGTCGTAGAGGTGAAGCTTTCTTT. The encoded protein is CSDSRRGEAFF.

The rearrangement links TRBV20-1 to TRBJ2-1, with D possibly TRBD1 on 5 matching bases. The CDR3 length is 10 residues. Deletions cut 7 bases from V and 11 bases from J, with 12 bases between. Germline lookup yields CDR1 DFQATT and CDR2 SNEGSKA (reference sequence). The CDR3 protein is CSVRGYQQFF. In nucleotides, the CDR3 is TGCAGTGTTAGGGGCTACCAGCAGTTCTTC.

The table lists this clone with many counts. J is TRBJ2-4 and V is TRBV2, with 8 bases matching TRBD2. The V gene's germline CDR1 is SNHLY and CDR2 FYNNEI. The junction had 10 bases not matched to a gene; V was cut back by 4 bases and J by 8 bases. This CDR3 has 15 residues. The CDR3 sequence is CASSGSSGQADIQYF. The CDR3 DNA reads TGTGCCAGCAGTGGATCTAGCGGGCAGGCAGACATTCAGTACTTC.

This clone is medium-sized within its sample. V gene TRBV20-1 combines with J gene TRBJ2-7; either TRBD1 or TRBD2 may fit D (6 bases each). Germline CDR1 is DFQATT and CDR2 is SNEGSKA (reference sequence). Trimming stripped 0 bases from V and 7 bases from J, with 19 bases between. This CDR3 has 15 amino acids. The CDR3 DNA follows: TGCAGTGCTAGAGAAACGGGGGCAGGCCCGGCGGAGCAGTACTTC. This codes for CSARETGAGPAEQYF.

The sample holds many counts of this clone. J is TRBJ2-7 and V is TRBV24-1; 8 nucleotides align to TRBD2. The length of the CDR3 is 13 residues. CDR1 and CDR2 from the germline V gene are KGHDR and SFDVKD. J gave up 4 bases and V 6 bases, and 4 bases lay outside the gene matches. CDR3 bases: TGTGCCACCAGTAGCGGGAGCCGGTACGAGCAGTACTTC. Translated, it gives CATSSGSRYEQYF.

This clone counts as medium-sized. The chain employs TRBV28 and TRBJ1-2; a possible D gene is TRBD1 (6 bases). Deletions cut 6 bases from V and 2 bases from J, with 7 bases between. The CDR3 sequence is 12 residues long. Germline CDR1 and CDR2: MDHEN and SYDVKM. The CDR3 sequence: CASRDRNYGYTF. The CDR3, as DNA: TGTGCCAGCAGGGACAGAAACTATGGCTACACCTTC.

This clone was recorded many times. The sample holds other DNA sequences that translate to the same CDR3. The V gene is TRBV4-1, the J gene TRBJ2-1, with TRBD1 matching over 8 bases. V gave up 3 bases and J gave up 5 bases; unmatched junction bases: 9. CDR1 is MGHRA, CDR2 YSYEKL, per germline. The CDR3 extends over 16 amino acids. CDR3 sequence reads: CASSQDPQGANNEQFF. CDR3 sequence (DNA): TGCGCCAGCAGCCAGGATCCCCAGGGGGCGAACAATGAGCAGTTCTTC.

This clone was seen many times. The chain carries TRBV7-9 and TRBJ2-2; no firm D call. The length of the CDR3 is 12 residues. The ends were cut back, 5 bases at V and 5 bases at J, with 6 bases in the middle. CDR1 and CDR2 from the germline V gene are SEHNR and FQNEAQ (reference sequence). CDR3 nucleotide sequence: TGTGCCAGCAGCCTTGGTACCGGGGAGCTGTTTTTT. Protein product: CASSLGTGELFF. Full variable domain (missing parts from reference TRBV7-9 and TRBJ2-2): DTGVSQNPRHKITKRGQNVTFRCDPISEHNRLYWYRQTLGQGPEFLTYFQNEAQLEKSRLLSDRFSAERPKGSFSTLEIQRTEQGDSAMYLCASSLGTGELFFGEGSRLTVL.

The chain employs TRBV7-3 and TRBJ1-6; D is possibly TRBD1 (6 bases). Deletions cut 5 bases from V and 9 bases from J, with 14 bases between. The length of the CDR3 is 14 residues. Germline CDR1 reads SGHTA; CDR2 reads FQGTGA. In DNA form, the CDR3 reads TGTGCCAGCAGCCGGGGACAAGGAGGTTCACCCCTCCACTTT. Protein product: CASSRGQGGSPLHF.

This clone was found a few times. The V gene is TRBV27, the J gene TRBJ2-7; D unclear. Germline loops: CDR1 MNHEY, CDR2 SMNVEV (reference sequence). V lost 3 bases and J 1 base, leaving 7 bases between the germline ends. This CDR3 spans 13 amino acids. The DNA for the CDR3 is TGTGCCAGCAGTTTGATGGGGTCCTACGAGCAGTACTTC. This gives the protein CASSLMGSYEQYF.

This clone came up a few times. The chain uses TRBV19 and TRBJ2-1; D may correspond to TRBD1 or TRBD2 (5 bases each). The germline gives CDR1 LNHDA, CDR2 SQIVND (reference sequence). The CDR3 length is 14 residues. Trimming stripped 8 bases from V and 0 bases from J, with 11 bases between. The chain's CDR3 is CASGDASSYNEQFF. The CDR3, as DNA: TGTGCCAGTGGGGACGCCAGCTCCTACAATGAGCAGTTCTTC.

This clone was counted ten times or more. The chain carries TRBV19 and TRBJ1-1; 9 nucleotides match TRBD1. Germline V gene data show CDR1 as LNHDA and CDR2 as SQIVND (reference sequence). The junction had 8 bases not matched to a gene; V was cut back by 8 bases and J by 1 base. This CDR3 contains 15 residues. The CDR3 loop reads CASGWPGQGNTEAFF. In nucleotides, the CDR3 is TGTGCCAGTGGCTGGCCGGGACAGGGGAACACTGAAGCTTTCTTT.